This entry is about one TCR beta chain. Seattle-derived patients entered the study during active infection and were followed longitudinally. The sample is drawn from a study of blood T cell repertoires in COVID-19. In the study overall: Sites across the United States, Italy and Spain contributed samples from acute and convalescent COVID-19. Sources were T cells, B-cell-depleted T cells, or PBMCs; the material itself was cDNA or gDNA.

The table came from immunoSEQ multiplex PCR; TCRdb's copy has only in-frame clones and leaves some out. The sample consists of 150,000 to 200,000 clones, approximately 90% of them appearing once. The sample consisted of peripheral blood. The receptor's source is a woman in her 70s with COVID-19, enrolled during active disease.

The CDR3 spells CASSFRTGGTEAFF. Here the CDR3 DNA reads TGTGCCAGCAGCTTTCGGACAGGGGGCACTGAAGCTTTCTTT. The chain recombines TRBV5-5 with TRBJ1-1; TRBD1 matches at 10 bases. Per the germline V gene, CDR1 is SGHKS and CDR2 is YYEKEE (reference sequence). Germline trimming cut 2 bases from V and 4 bases from J; bases unmatched to any gene: 2. The CDR3 is made up of 14 amino acids.